A single sample gave rise to the 18 T cell receptor beta chains below, sequenced in a study of Graves' ophthalmopathy and Graves' hyperthyroidism. RNA transcripts yielded amplified TCR beta CDR3 regions. HTBI primers were employed in first-round RT-PCR, then a second-round multiplex PCR followed. Each CDR3 protein is one row after TCRdb ran MiXCR on the multiplex PCR reads. The sample has 52,000 or so distinct CDR3 sequences; about half are singletons. The source material was peripheral blood. The receptors were sampled from an adult woman with Graves' ophthalmopathy.

This chain uses TRBV20-1 with TRBJ2-1; 9 bases align to TRBD1. CDR3 length: 16 amino acids. The germline gives CDR1 DFQATT, CDR2 SNEGSKA (reference sequence). The ends lost 3 bases at V and 4 bases at J; junction bases unmatched: 10. CDR3 protein: CSASPQGANMYNEQFF. The CDR3 DNA reads as TGCAGTGCTAGTCCACAGGGGGCGAATATGTACAATGAGCAGTTCTTC.

A note on this clonotype: One junction end does not reproduce the germline sequence, and a read error may be involved. The chain has TRBV4-1 and TRBJ2-1; perhaps TRBD2 as D (6 bases). There are 18 residues in the CDR3. From germline, CDR1 is MGHRA and CDR2 YSYEKL. The DNA of the CDR3 is TGCGCCAGCAGCCAAGGCCACGCTGCGGGGAGCTCCGACAATGAGCAGTTCTTC. Amino acid sequence: CASSQGHAAGSSDNEQFF.

This chain links TRBV20-1 with TRBJ1-6, with a weak D call TRBD1 (5 bases). Germline V gene lookup returns CDR1 DFQATT and CDR2 SNEGSKA (reference sequence). The CDR3 loop spans 14 amino acids. Deletions cut 6 bases from V and 13 bases from J, with 22 bases between. The CDR3 region has the DNA TGCAGTGCCGAAAGGGGCAGTCGCAATCAGCCCCTCCACTTT. Its translation is CSAERGSRNQPLHF.

Many counts were recorded for this clonotype. The chain recombines TRBV20-1 with TRBJ2-7; perhaps TRBD2 as D (6 bases). This CDR3 contains 14 residues. Trimming removed 7 bases from V and 1 base from J, with 17 bases in between. Per the germline V gene, CDR1 is DFQATT and CDR2 is SNEGSKA (reference sequence). CDR3 sequence reads: CSVASPGDSYEQYF. Here the CDR3 DNA reads TGCAGTGTTGCCTCGCCGGGAGATTCCTACGAGCAGTACTTC.

The V and J genes are TRBV29-1 and TRBJ1-1; 8 nucleotides agree with TRBD1. The CDR3 consists of 14 residues. Losses at the gene ends were 3 bases for V and 8 bases for J; bases not matched to a gene: 11. Germline V gene sequence: CDR1 SQVTM, CDR2 ANQGSEA. CDR3 amino acids: CSVEARTGRPEAFF. The CDR3 DNA reads as TGCAGCGTTGAGGCCAGGACAGGGAGGCCCGAAGCTTTCTTT.

This clonotype has at least ten counts. This chain connects TRBV12-3 or TRBV12-4 to TRBJ2-2; TRBD1 aligns across 9 bases. This CDR3 is 15 amino acids long. With 7 bases clipped from V and 3 bases from J, the junction kept 6 bases outside the gene matches. CDR3 sequence reads: CASTGRDRDTGELFF. The CDR3 DNA reads TGTGCCAGCACCGGCCGGGACAGGGACACCGGGGAGCTGTTTTTT.

The chain couples TRBV5-4 to TRBJ2-5; no reliable D call. The germline gives CDR1 SGHNT, CDR2 YYREEE (reference sequence). V shed 5 bases and J shed 5 bases, with 19 bases lying between them. The CDR3 has 15 amino acids. The CDR3 DNA sequence: TGTGCCAGCAGGGAAACGGTACTGTCGCGGGAGACCCAGTACTTC. Protein product: CASRETVLSRETQYF.

The chain uses TRBV6-5 and TRBJ2-7; TRBD2 is a possible D gene (5 bases). The CDR3 consists of 14 residues. Trimming cost V 6 bases and J 6 bases, with 18 bases left between them. Germline CDR1 reads MNHEY; CDR2 reads SVGAGI. The CDR3 loop reads CASRRAGGVGEQYF. In DNA form, the CDR3 reads TGTGCCAGCAGGCGGGCGGGCGGCGTGGGCGAGCAGTACTTC.

This chain uses TRBV9 with TRBJ1-5; D is ambiguous. The CDR3 has 14 amino acids. Between the trimmed V and J ends, which lost 0 bases and 0 bases, there was a span of 4 bases. Looked up from germline, CDR1 is SGDLS and CDR2 is YYNGEE. In DNA, the CDR3 is TGTGCCAGCAGCGTAGAAGATAGCAATCAGCCCCAGCATTTT. Translating it yields CASSVEDSNQPQHF.

The table lists this clonotype with many counts. The rearrangement joins TRBV5-5 to TRBJ2-7; perhaps D is TRBD1 or TRBD2 (5 bases each). V lost 3 bases, J lost 5 bases, and 27 bases lay in between. CDR3 length: 18 amino acids. Germline V gene lookup returns CDR1 SGHKS and CDR2 YYEKEE (reference sequence). CDR3 coding DNA: TGTGCCAGCAGCTCCGGCGGTTGGGGGAGCACAGATGCCGACGAGCAGTACTTC. Its translation: CASSSGGWGSTDADEQYF.

This clonotype has ten or more counts. The V and J genes are TRBV4-3 and TRBJ2-6; D is perhaps TRBD1 (5 bases). Trimming took off 3 bases at V and 0 bases at J, with 12 bases between the two ends. The CDR3 extends over 17 amino acids. CDR1 is LGHNA, CDR2 YSLEER, per germline. As DNA, the CDR3 is TGCGCCAGCAGCCATATGACAGAAAGCTCTGGGGCCAACGTCCTGACTTTC. Its translation is CASSHMTESSGANVLTF.

V is TRBV14 and J is TRBJ1-1, with 9 nucleotides matching TRBD1. V dropped 3 bases and J dropped 10; count of bases not matched to a gene: 9. This CDR3 spans 14 amino acids. The germline CDR1 and CDR2 sequences are SGHDN and FVKESK. The CDR3 loop is CASSHFDRGVGAFF. The CDR3 coding sequence is TGTGCCAGCAGCCACTTCGACAGGGGGGTTGGAGCTTTCTTT.

V and J are TRBV19 and TRBJ2-7; D possibly matches TRBD1 or TRBD2 (6 bases each). CDR1 and CDR2 from the germline V gene are LNHDA and SQIVND (reference sequence). V was cut by 0 bases and J by 4 bases, with 16 bases left in between. The CDR3 extends over 16 amino acids. CDR3 nucleotides: TGTGCCAGTAGTATAGATGCCGGGGGCCCGGGATACGAGCAGTACTTC. Protein: CASSIDAGGPGYEQYF. The full variable domain, in which reference TRBV19 and TRBJ2-7 provide the parts outside the CDR3, is DGGITQSPKYLFRKEGQNVTLSCEQNLNHDAMYWYRQDPGQGLRLIYYSQIVNDFQKGDIAEGYSVSREKKESFPLTVTSAQKNPTAFYLCASSIDAGGPGYEQYFGPGTRLTVT.

This clonotype has at least ten counts. The CDR3 sequence: CASSFALGDTHNEQFF. CDR3 coding DNA: TGTGCCAGCAGCTTCGCTCTAGGAGACACCCACAATGAGCAGTTCTTC. V usage is TRBV7-9 and J usage is TRBJ2-1; no clear D. The CDR3 length is 16 residues. With 3 bases removed from V and 5 bases from J, the gap between germline ends came to 17 bases. The germline gives CDR1 SEHNR, CDR2 FQNEAQ (reference sequence).

As for this clonotype: Just one base apart from a much larger clone, this may be a read error. This chain joins TRBV28 and TRBJ1-2; D call uncertain. This CDR3 is 14 amino acids long. CDR1 and CDR2 (germline): MDHEN, SYDVKM. Deletions cut 7 bases from V and 0 bases from J, with 12 bases between. Written as DNA, the CDR3 is TGTGCCAGCAACCAACTGACATCTAACTATGGCTACACCTTC. Its translation is CASNQLTSNYGYTF.

This clonotype was seen repeatedly, ten times or more. This chain joins TRBV6-5 and TRBJ2-3; TRBD2 aligns across 8 bases. CDR1 is MNHEY, CDR2 SVGAGI, per germline. The CDR3 totals 16 residues. The V and J ends lost 9 bases and 1 base, in that order; junction bases with no gene match: 12. The CDR3 spells CASHSGIARGTDTQYF. Written as DNA, the CDR3 is TGTGCCAGTCATAGCGGGATCGCGCGGGGCACAGATACGCAGTATTTT.

Comment on this clonotype: The junction departs from the called germline gene at one end, perhaps through a read error. V gene TRBV7-7 combines with J gene TRBJ2-1, with unresolved D. The germline CDR1 and CDR2 sequences are SSHAT and FNYEAQ (reference sequence). This CDR3 is 13 amino acids long. The CDR3, as DNA: TGTGCTAGCAGCTTATTGACCACAGATACGCAGTTCTTC. Amino acid sequence: CASSLLTTDTQFF.

V gene TRBV10-3 combines with J gene TRBJ2-1; 7 bases map to TRBD2. Germline V gene lookup returns CDR1 ENHRY and CDR2 SYGVKD. J gave up 0 bases and V 2 bases, and 13 bases lay outside the gene matches. This CDR3 contains 19 residues. The chain's CDR3 is CAISEVLAVAQSSYNEQFF. In DNA form, the CDR3 reads TGTGCCATCAGTGAGGTCCTAGCGGTAGCGCAGAGCTCCTACAATGAGCAGTTCTTC.